The 27 T cell receptor beta chains below were found in one sample sequenced in a study of neurological immune-mediated disorders (dated by TCRdb to about 2019). Libraries were made using 5' RACE. Sequencing was performed on an Illumina HiSeq 2500. The public sequencing data were trimmed at Q25 with fastp and processed into clonotypes with MiXCR by TCRdb, which kept only in-frame beta chains. Each CDR3 protein gets just one entry, which takes the most common genes and DNA from the rows behind it. The sample table records 40,000 to 60,000 distinct CDR3 sequences; 3% to 3.5% of these occur just once. The ten largest make up about 5.4% of the sample. The sequenced material came from PBMCs. The origin of the receptors is a man aged 40-49 years with multiple sclerosis.

This clonotype was observed at least ten times. The chain is built from TRBV10-3 and TRBJ1-5, with D uncertain. This CDR3 comprises 12 residues. The ends were cut back, 0 bases at V and 4 bases at J, with 1 base in the middle. CDR1 and CDR2 (germline): ENHRY, SYGVKD. The CDR3 DNA reads as TGTGCCATCAGTGAGTCGAATCAGCCCCAGCATTTT. It encodes CAISESNQPQHF.

This clonotype occurred many times. The germline gene is not matched at one end of the junction; a read error may be the cause. The V gene is TRBV3-1, the J gene TRBJ1-5; 9 bases are shared with TRBD1. The CDR3 is made up of 15 amino acids. Germline V CDR1 and CDR2: LGHDT, YNNKEL (reference sequence). Here the CDR3 reads CASSWGQGFNQPQNF. The CDR3 DNA reads TGTGCCAGCAGCTGGGGACAGGGCTTCAATCAGCCCCAGAATTTT.

There are many counts of this clonotype. The rearrangement links TRBV28 to TRBJ2-2; D gene uncertain. This CDR3 region has 13 residues. Germline values: CDR1 MDHEN, CDR2 SYDVKM. This CDR3 reads CAARTGLTGELFF. The CDR3 DNA is TGTGCAGCACGAACCGGTCTCACCGGGGAGCTGTTTTTT.

The sample holds many counts of this clonotype. The chain links TRBV12-3 or TRBV12-4 to TRBJ2-2; 8 bases align to TRBD1. This CDR3 is built from 16 residues. J gave up 7 bases and V 1 base, and 8 bases lay outside the gene matches. The chain's CDR3 is CASSLGMTGVIGELFF. For the CDR3, the DNA is TGTGCCAGCAGTTTAGGGATGACAGGGGTTATCGGGGAGCTGTTTTTT.

This clonotype came up many times. V is TRBV20-1 and J is TRBJ2-5, with D uncertain. This CDR3 has 11 amino acids. Trimming stripped 4 bases from V and 5 bases from J, with 8 bases between. From germline, CDR1 is DFQATT and CDR2 SNEGSKA (reference sequence). Written as DNA, the CDR3 is TGCAGTGCTAATCCCATGGAGACCCAGTACTTC. It specifies CSANPMETQYF.

The rearrangement uses TRBV4-1 and TRBJ1-6; no firm D call. Germline loops: CDR1 MGHRA, CDR2 YSYEKL. V was cut by 5 bases and J by 12 bases, with 11 bases left in between. The CDR3 loop spans 12 amino acids. DNA for the CDR3: TGCGCCAGCAGCATTACGCTGGAACCCCTCCACTTT. Translation gives CASSITLEPLHF.

This clonotype was counted many times. CDR3 nucleotides: TGTGCCATCAGTGAGTCTTTAACGACAGGGACTATGAACACTGAAGCTTTCTTT. Translation: CAISESLTTGTMNTEAFF. The chain recombines TRBV10-3 with TRBJ1-1, with 7 bases aligning to TRBD1. J gave up 0 bases and V 0 bases, and 10 bases lay outside the gene matches. The CDR3 consists of 18 residues. The germline gives CDR1 ENHRY, CDR2 SYGVKD.

This clonotype was seen at least ten times. V is TRBV11-2 and J is TRBJ1-2, with D perhaps matching TRBD1 (5 bases). The CDR3 is 14 amino acids. CDR1 and CDR2 (germline): SGHAT, FQNNGV. The V gene lost 5 bases and the J gene lost 5 bases, with 15 bases spanning the gap. CDR3 sequence reads: CASSPGGGGYGYTF. The CDR3 DNA is TGTGCCAGCAGCCCCGGCGGGGGGGGGTATGGCTACACCTTC.

A word on this clonotype: Given a much more abundant clone one base away, this may be a read error. This CDR3 is CASSLVHDREQYF. The CDR3 region has the DNA TGTGCCAGCAGCTTAGTCCATGACAGGGAGCAGTACTTC. The genes are TRBV7-6 and TRBJ2-7; possible D gene TRBD1, 6 bases. Germline CDR1 and CDR2: SGHVS and FNYEAQ. CDR3 length: 13 amino acids. V lost 1 base and J lost 7, with 11 bases in between. Full variable domain (missing parts from reference TRBV7-6 and TRBJ2-7): GAGVSQSPRYKVTKRGQDVALRCDPISGHVSLYWYRQALGQGPEFLTYFNYEAQQDKSGLPNDRFSAERPEGSISTLTIQRTEQRDSAMYRCASSLVHDREQYFGPGTRLTVT.

This clonotype came up many times. The rearrangement links TRBV11-1 to TRBJ2-1; D is uncertain. In germline, CDR1 is SGHAT, CDR2 FQDESV (reference sequence). V shed 2 bases and J shed 6 bases, with 5 bases lying between them. CDR3 length equals 12 residues. The chain's CDR3 is CASSLLGNEQFF. The CDR3, as DNA: TGTGCCAGCAGCTTATTGGGCAATGAGCAGTTCTTC. The full variable domain, in which reference TRBV11-1 and TRBJ2-1 provide the parts outside the CDR3, is EAEVAQSPRYKITEKSQAVAFWCDPISGHATLYWYRQILGQGPELLVQFQDESVVDDSQLPKDRFSAERLKGVDSTLKIQPAELGDSAMYLCASSLLGNEQFFGPGTRLTVL.

To note about this clonotype: Given a much more abundant clone one base away, this may be a read error. The V call is TRBV6-5, the J call TRBJ2-3; 11 bases map to TRBD2. The germline V gene has CDR1 MNHEY and CDR2 SVGAGI. The V segment lost 3 bases and the J segment 2 bases; nucleotides outside the gene matches: 4. This CDR3 contains 16 residues. The CDR3 is CASSYLAGGTTDTQYF. CDR3 bases: TGTGCCAGCAGTTATCTAGCGGGGGGAACCACAGATACGCAGTATTTT.

By frequency in the sample, this clonotype is medium-sized. The chain employs TRBV5-1 and TRBJ1-1, with 11 bases lining up with TRBD1. V was pared by 4 bases and J by 6 bases, with 11 bases of the junction left unmatched. Germline loops: CDR1 SGHRS, CDR2 YFSETQ. CDR3 length: 16 residues. The CDR3 sequence is CASSQMGDRGSPEAFF. CDR3 sequence (DNA): TGCGCCAGCAGCCAAATGGGGGACAGGGGGAGTCCTGAAGCTTTCTTT. The full variable domain, rest sourced from reference TRBV5-1 and TRBJ1-1, is KAGVTQTPRYLIKTRGQQVTLSCSPISGHRSVSWYQQTPGQGLQFLFEYFSETQRNKGNFPGRFSGRQFSNSRSEMNVSTLELGDSALYLCASSQMGDRGSPEAFFGQGTRLTVV.

This clonotype occurred many times. The CDR3 sequence: CASSPGGHSDEQFF. The CDR3 DNA follows: TGTGCCAGCAGCCCGGGGGGCCACTCGGATGAGCAGTTCTTC. The rearrangement links TRBV7-2 to TRBJ2-1, with D possibly matching TRBD2 (7 bases). Between the trimmed V and J ends, which lost 5 bases and 8 bases, there was a span of 16 bases. There are 14 residues in the CDR3. Germline V gene sequence: CDR1 SGHTA, CDR2 FQGNSA.

This clonotype was picked up many times. The chain combines TRBV7-8 with TRBJ2-5, with D unresolved. The V gene lost 8 bases and the J gene lost 1 base, with 14 bases spanning the gap. Germline CDR1 is SGHVS and CDR2 is FQNEAQ. The CDR3 runs to 14 residues. CDR3 sequence reads: CASGLYGSQETQYF. The CDR3 DNA reads as TGTGCCAGCGGCCTATATGGCAGCCAAGAGACCCAGTACTTC.

The V call is TRBV29-1, the J call TRBJ2-5; D not resolved. V shed 3 bases and J shed 7 bases, with 12 bases lying between them. Germline CDR1 and CDR2: SQVTM and ANQGSEA. The CDR3 runs 12 residues. The CDR3 bases are TGCAGCGTTGAGACCCCTGATTGGACCCAGTACTTC. Its translation: CSVETPDWTQYF.

Ten or more counts support this clonotype. The rearrangement joins TRBV15 to TRBJ2-7; 7 nucleotides line up with TRBD1. The germline V gene has CDR1 LNHNV and CDR2 YYDKDF (reference sequence). V gave up 0 bases and J gave up 3 bases; unmatched junction bases: 14. The CDR3 length is 18 residues. The CDR3 sequence: CATSREDFDPGQYYEQYF. For the CDR3, the DNA is TGTGCCACCAGCAGAGAAGATTTTGACCCGGGACAGTACTACGAGCAGTACTTC.

This clonotype was counted at least ten times. The chain combines TRBV24-1 with TRBJ2-3; 13 nucleotides line up with TRBD2. Germline V gene sequence: CDR1 KGHDR, CDR2 SFDVKD. The CDR3 has 17 residues. J lost 6 bases, V lost 6 bases, and 11 bases had no gene match. The DNA of the CDR3 is TGTGCCACCAGTCGGACTAGCGGGGGCCCGGAAGGGGATACGCAGTATTTT. Translating gives CATSRTSGGPEGDTQYF.

This clonotype has a count of ten or more. The genes are TRBV5-1 and TRBJ2-6; either TRBD1 or TRBD2 may fit D (5 bases each). The V and J ends lost 1 base and 2 bases respectively, with 10 bases between them. The V gene's germline CDR1 is SGHRS and CDR2 YFSETQ. The CDR3 has 16 amino acids. In nucleotides, the CDR3 is TGCGCCAGCAGCTTGACTGGGGGTACTGGGGCCAACGTCCTGACTTTC. This gives the protein CASSLTGGTGANVLTF.

Many counts were recorded for this clonotype. The V and J genes are TRBV20-1 and TRBJ2-7, with D possibly matching TRBD2 (5 bases). There are 12 residues in the CDR3. The germline V gene has CDR1 DFQATT and CDR2 SNEGSKA (reference sequence). Trimming left V 3 bases short and J 3 bases short, with 9 bases between. Here the CDR3 reads CSASFRDYEQYF. CDR3 coding DNA: TGCAGTGCTAGCTTCCGGGACTACGAGCAGTACTTC.

There are many counts of this clonotype. The CDR3 nucleotides are TGTGCCAGCAGTTTGGACGGGAACACTGAAGCTTTCTTT. Translation: CASSLDGNTEAFF. The chain combines TRBV12-3 or TRBV12-4 with TRBJ1-1, with no clear D. The length of the CDR3 is 13 residues. V was trimmed by 3 bases and J by 1 base, leaving 6 bases between them.

This clonotype was seen many times. V is TRBV29-1 and J is TRBJ2-1, with a possible D match to TRBD1 (6 bases). Trimming left V 0 bases short and J 4 bases short, with 7 bases between. The CDR3 runs 13 residues. Germline CDR1 and CDR2: SQVTM and ANQGSEA. CDR3 sequence reads: CSVEEQGYNEQFF. DNA of the CDR3: TGCAGCGTTGAAGAACAGGGTTACAATGAGCAGTTCTTC.

This clonotype showed up many times. The rearrangement joins TRBV7-9 to TRBJ1-2; D gene uncertain. The CDR3 runs 15 residues. Germline CDR1 and CDR2: SEHNR and FQNEAQ (reference sequence). Trimming took off 5 bases at V and 6 bases at J, with 19 bases between the two ends. Written as DNA, the CDR3 is TGTGCCAGCAGCCCAAGAGAAGTAATAGCGGATGGCTACACCTTC. Translated: CASSPREVIADGYTF.

This clonotype was found many times. V and J are TRBV7-9 and TRBJ1-2; D might be TRBD1 (5 bases). The CDR3 totals 14 residues. Trimming took 0 bases from V and 5 from J, leaving 10 bases between them. The germline V gene encodes CDR1 SEHNR and CDR2 FQNEAQ (reference sequence). CDR3 nucleotides: TGTGCCAGCAGCTTAGCGGGGCAAACGTATGGCTACACCTTC. Translated: CASSLAGQTYGYTF.

This clonotype was detected many times. This chain uses TRBV7-6 with TRBJ2-7, with D tentatively TRBD1 or TRBD2 (5 bases each). Germline assignment: CDR1 SGHVS and CDR2 FNYEAQ. This CDR3 contains 15 residues. Trimming took 1 base from V and 3 from J, leaving 13 bases between them. As DNA, the CDR3 is TGTGCCAGCAGCTTAGGGGGGACGCCTGACTACGAGCAGTACTTC. Translation: CASSLGGTPDYEQYF.

This clonotype was seen at least ten times. This rearrangement joins TRBV10-3 to TRBJ2-1; tentative D call: TRBD2 (6 bases). Germline CDR1 reads ENHRY; CDR2 reads SYGVKD. Deletions cut 9 bases from V and 0 bases from J, with 15 bases between. This CDR3 is built from 15 residues. The CDR3 bases are TGTGCCATTAGCGGAGGATCCGTCTCCTACAATGAGCAGTTCTTC. It is translated as CAISGGSVSYNEQFF.

This clonotype was detected ten times or more. The chain combines TRBV20-1 with TRBJ2-7, with 9 bases lining up with TRBD1. Germline CDR1 is DFQATT and CDR2 is SNEGSKA (reference sequence). This CDR3 comprises 17 residues. The V segment lost 1 base and the J segment 4 bases; nucleotides outside the gene matches: 14. In DNA form, the CDR3 reads TGCAGTGCTAGAGTGGGGGGTGGACAGGGGCTTTTGTACGAGCAGTACTTC. Its translation: CSARVGGGQGLLYEQYF.

In this sample, this clonotype turned up many times. For the CDR3, the DNA is TGTGCCAGCAGTCCGGGACTCCAAGGTAATGAGCAGTTCTTC. Translation: CASSPGLQGNEQFF. The J gene is TRBJ2-1, the V gene TRBV12-3 or TRBV12-4, with TRBD2 as a possible D gene (6 bases). The V and J ends lost 5 bases and 7 bases respectively, with 15 bases between them. CDR3 length: 14 residues.